The entry below describes one TCR beta chain. The data originate from a study of T-cell reconstitution after alpha-beta-depleted transplantation in children. CDR1 is MNHEY and CDR2 is SVGAGI in the germline V gene. Trimming took off 5 bases at V and 7 bases at J, with 12 bases between the two ends. The CDR3 contains 12 residues. Unique molecular identifiers featured in how the TCRbeta library was prepared. TCRdb ran MiXCR on the PCR reads and lists one entry per CDR3 protein. The table includes approximately 270,000 distinct CDR3 sequences, over 8% detected once. This material consisted of PBMCs from the stem cell graft donor, taken from the stem cell graft. The receptor's source is a human donor who donated a stem cell graft to a child with SCID. The chain combines TRBV6-5 with TRBJ2-7; D unclear. CDR3 DNA sequence: TGTGCCAGCAGTAAATACCCAAGGGAGCAGTACTTC. As protein: CASSKYPREQYF.